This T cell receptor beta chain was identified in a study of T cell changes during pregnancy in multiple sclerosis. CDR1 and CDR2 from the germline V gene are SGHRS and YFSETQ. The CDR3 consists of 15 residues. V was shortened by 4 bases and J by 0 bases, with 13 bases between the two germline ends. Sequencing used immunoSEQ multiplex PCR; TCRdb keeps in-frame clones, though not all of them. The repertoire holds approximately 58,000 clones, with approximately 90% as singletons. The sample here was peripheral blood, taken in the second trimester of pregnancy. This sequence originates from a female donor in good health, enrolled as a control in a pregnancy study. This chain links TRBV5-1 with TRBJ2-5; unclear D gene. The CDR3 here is CASSLNTANQETQYF. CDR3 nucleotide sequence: TGCGCCAGCAGCCTCAATACTGCGAACCAAGAGACCCAGTACTTC.